This TCR beta chain emerged from a study of technical replicates of blood from several donors. The V gene's germline CDR1 is GTSNPN and CDR2 SVGIG (reference sequence). The CDR3 has 11 amino acids. Trimming removed 6 bases from V and 2 bases from J, with 7 bases in between. TCRdb's table, derived via immunoSEQ multiplex PCR, lists solely in-frame clones and lacks some. The repertoire holds about 70,000 clones, with roughly 92% as singletons. This clone has a handful of counts. The TCR was taken from a human donor in good health. The sequenced material came from T cells isolated from PBMCs. The rearrangement links TRBV30 to TRBJ1-1; D is unresolved. CDR3 coding DNA: TGTGCCTGTTGGGCCAACACTGAAGCTTTCTTT. This gives the protein CACWANTEAFF.